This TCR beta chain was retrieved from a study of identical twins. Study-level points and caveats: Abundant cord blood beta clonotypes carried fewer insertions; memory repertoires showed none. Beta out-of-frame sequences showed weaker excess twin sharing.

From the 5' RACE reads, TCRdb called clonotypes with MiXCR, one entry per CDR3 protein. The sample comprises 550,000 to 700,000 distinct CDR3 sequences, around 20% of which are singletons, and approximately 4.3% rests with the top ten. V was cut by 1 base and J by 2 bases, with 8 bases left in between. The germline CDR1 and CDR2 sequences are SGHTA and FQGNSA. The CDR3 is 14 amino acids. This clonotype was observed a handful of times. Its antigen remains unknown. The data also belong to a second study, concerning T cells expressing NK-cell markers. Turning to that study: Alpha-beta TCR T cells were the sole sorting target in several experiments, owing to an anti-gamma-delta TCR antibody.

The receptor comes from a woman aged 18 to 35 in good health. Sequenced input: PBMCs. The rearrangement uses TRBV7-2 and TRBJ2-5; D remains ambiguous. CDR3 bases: TGTGCCAGCAGCTTAGAGGTTGATCAAGAGACCCAGTACTTC. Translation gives CASSLEVDQETQYF.